This record covers a single T cell receptor (beta chain). Germline lookup yields CDR1 SNHLY and CDR2 FYNNEI. CDR3 length: 15 residues. Trimming pared 1 base from V and 7 bases from J, leaving 14 bases between. This entry belongs to a study of blood T cell repertoires in COVID-19. This table comes from immunoSEQ multiplex PCR, and its TCRdb copy is limited to in-frame clones, with some not included. The sample lists 58,000 or so clones, 74% occurring once. V usage is TRBV2 and J usage is TRBJ2-1, with D perhaps matching TRBD2 (5 bases). The clonotype was recovered from a woman older than 75 with acute or convalescent COVID-19. Sequenced material: peripheral blood. CDR3 sequence: CASSEGLSRVNEQFF. DNA for the CDR3: TGTGCCAGCAGTGAAGGCCTCTCGAGGGTGAATGAGCAGTTCTTC.